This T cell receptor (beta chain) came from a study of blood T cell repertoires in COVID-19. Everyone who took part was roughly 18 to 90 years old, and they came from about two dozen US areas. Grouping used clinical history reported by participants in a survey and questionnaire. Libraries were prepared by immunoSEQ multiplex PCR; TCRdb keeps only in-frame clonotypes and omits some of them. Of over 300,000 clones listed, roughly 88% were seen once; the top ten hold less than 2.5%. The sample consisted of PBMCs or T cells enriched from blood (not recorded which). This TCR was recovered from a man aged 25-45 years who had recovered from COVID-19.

The CDR3 DNA reads as TGTGCCAGTAGTATTACGCTGACAGGGAGGGAGACCCAGTACTTC. This translates into CASSITLTGRETQYF. The gene calls are TRBV19 and TRBJ2-5, with D possibly matching TRBD1 (7 bases). The CDR3 length is 15 residues. Trimming cost V 3 bases and J 5 bases, with 16 bases left between them. Germline CDR1 is LNHDA and CDR2 is SQIVND (reference sequence).